This T cell receptor beta chain was identified during a study of shared T cell receptors in the human thymus (dated by TCRdb to about 2021). With respect to the entire study: The study examined how self-reactive, shared T-cell receptor alpha chains are generated in the human thymus.

The CDR3 runs 14 residues from the cysteine to the phenylalanine. Left in the record is the CDR3 DNA by itself, 42 bases read in frame from the first base. Trimming costs V 2 bases and J 4 bases, and their ends lie 9 bases apart. From a lookup of the germline V gene, CDR1 and CDR2 are SGHVS and FNYEAQ. With regard to this clone: The antigen it recognizes is unknown. The record has no base qualities; no much larger clone is one base away.

The library was built by means of the immunoSEQ multiplex PCR assay. Imported from immuneACCESS, the table was reduced by TCRdb to in-frame sequences with V and J called. These copies leave out some clones; in studies compared against another copy, an unresolved V gene accounts for under half, and the cause of the remainder is not known. The sample table holds about 380,000 clones, of which roughly 94% were seen once. Approximately 0.018% of the sample is in the top ten clones. This sequence uses TRBV7-6 and TRBJ1-5, with the D gene not clear enough to name. The receptor was isolated from a human donor. Sample: thymocytes. The CDR3 protein is CASSLRGLNQPQHF. The DNA is as follows: TGTGCCAGCAGCTTACGAGGGTTAAATCAGCCCCAGCATTTT.